Below are 2 T cell receptor beta chains sequenced from a single sample in a study of early T cells in non-severe SARS-CoV-2 infection. TCRdb re-called the 5' RACE reads with MiXCR, one entry per CDR3 protein. Counted here are some 16,000 distinct CDR3 sequences, about 5.5% occurring once; the ten biggest clones make up over 5%. The sequencing sample was made of whole blood. All receptors derive from an adult who was a healthcare worker with PCR-confirmed SARS-CoV-2 infection or an uninfected control (not recorded which).

The CDR3 loop is CASPPSGRDPGTQYF. The CDR3 DNA sequence: TGTGCCAGCCCTCCTAGCGGGAGGGACCCAGGGACCCAGTACTTC. V is TRBV2 and J is TRBJ2-5; 12 bases fit TRBD2. Germline V lookup: CDR1 SNHLY, CDR2 FYNNEI. V lost 8 bases and J lost 7; bases outside the gene matches: 11. CDR3 length equals 15 residues.

V usage is TRBV28 and J usage is TRBJ2-3; either TRBD1 or TRBD2 may supply D (5 bases each). The CDR3 spans 16 residues. V gave up 6 bases and J gave up 6 bases, with 22 bases separating them. Germline values: CDR1 MDHEN, CDR2 SYDVKM. CDR3 sequence: CASSPGASPKRDTQYF. DNA for the CDR3: TGTGCCAGCAGCCCCGGGGCTAGCCCAAAAAGGGATACGCAGTATTTT.